These 11 T cell receptor beta chains were sequenced from one sample in a study of blood T cells in healthy people across ages. A second 7 to 11 cycle PCR used barcoded and J-beta primers. One entry per CDR3 protein results from TCRdb running MiXCR on the 5' RACE reads. The sample records around 1,500,000 distinct CDR3 sequences, roughly 40% being singletons. Sequenced input: blood. The receptors originated from a woman under 30 in good health.

The chain has TRBV28 and TRBJ2-3; TRBD2 matches 9 bases. Germline values: CDR1 MDHEN, CDR2 SYDVKM. CDR3 length equals 17 residues. After removal of 1 base from V and 0 bases from J, the junction contained 5 bases not matched to a gene. The CDR3 here is CASSLSPLAGSTDTQYF. The DNA of the CDR3 is TGTGCCAGCAGTTTATCTCCCCTAGCGGGGAGCACAGATACGCAGTATTTT.

This clonotype was detected ten times or more. The chain recombines TRBV24-1 with TRBJ2-4, with TRBD2 matching 12 bases. This CDR3 is built from 18 residues. Germline loops: CDR1 KGHDR, CDR2 SFDVKD. V gave up 4 bases and J gave up 4 bases; unmatched junction bases: 10. The CDR3 sequence is CATSERPLAGGSKNIQYF. Written as DNA, the CDR3 is TGTGCCACCAGTGAACGTCCACTAGCGGGAGGTTCAAAAAACATTCAGTACTTC.

The chain uses TRBV20-1 and TRBJ2-3; 14 bases agree with TRBD2. V lost 0 bases and J lost 5; bases outside the gene matches: 4. Per germline, CDR1 DFQATT and CDR2 SNEGSKA (reference sequence). The CDR3 consists of 16 residues. CDR3 protein: CSAREGLAGVGDTQYF. CDR3 nucleotides: TGCAGTGCTAGAGAGGGACTAGCGGGAGTTGGAGATACGCAGTATTTT.

CDR3 amino acids: CASSSPPAGSYNEQYF. The CDR3 DNA reads TGCGCCAGCAGCTCCCCCCCAGCGGGCTCCTACAATGAGCAGTACTTC. The V gene is TRBV5-1, the J gene TRBJ2-1; D may be TRBD2 (6 bases). The J call could be wrong; TRBJ2-7 is a better fit for the DNA end. CDR1 is SGHRS and CDR2 is YFSETQ in the germline V gene. The CDR3 loop spans 16 amino acids.

CDR3 amino acids: CSAVEGKVEAFF. The CDR3 coding sequence is TGCAGTGCCGTGGAGGGGAAGGTGGAGGCTTTCTTT. This chain uses TRBV20-1 with TRBJ1-1, with a weak D call TRBD1 (5 bases). V dropped 6 bases and J dropped 11 bases, with 19 bases sitting between them. CDR1 DFQATT and CDR2 SNEGSKA come from the germline V gene (reference sequence). This CDR3 has 12 residues.

The rearrangement joins TRBV3-1 to TRBJ2-5; possible D gene TRBD1, 6 bases. Trimming left V 0 bases short and J 9 bases short, with 20 bases between. The CDR3 runs to 16 residues. CDR1 is LGHDT and CDR2 is YNNKEL in the germline V gene (reference sequence). This CDR3 is CASSQEWGNRASAQYF. DNA of the CDR3: TGTGCCAGCAGCCAAGAATGGGGGAACAGGGCGTCGGCCCAGTACTTC.

The V and J genes are TRBV20-1 and TRBJ1-1; TRBD1 is a possible D gene (6 bases). The CDR3 length is 14 residues. Per the germline V gene, CDR1 is DFQATT and CDR2 is SNEGSKA (reference sequence). Trimming took off 3 bases at V and 3 bases at J, with 14 bases between the two ends. This CDR3 is CSASPGGADTEAFF. The CDR3 nucleotides read TGCAGTGCTAGCCCCGGGGGCGCGGACACTGAAGCTTTCTTT.

The chain combines TRBV4-1 with TRBJ1-2; possible D gene TRBD1, 5 bases. V lost 7 bases and J lost 6, with 21 bases in between. The CDR3 length is 15 residues. Germline CDR1 and CDR2: MGHRA and YSYEKL. The CDR3, as DNA: TGCGCCAGCAAAGGGGCCGGGCCCCAAGGGGATGGCTACACCTTC. This encodes CASKGAGPQGDGYTF.

This clonotype was picked up a small number of times. The chain combines TRBV7-9 with TRBJ2-1, with 13 positions matching TRBD2. Germline loops: CDR1 SEHNR, CDR2 FQNEAQ (reference sequence). The CDR3 runs 20 residues. V shed 2 bases and J 2 bases; nucleotides not matched to a gene: 12. The CDR3 spells CASSLFPTTSGRTTYNEQFF. The CDR3 DNA reads TGTGCCAGCAGCTTATTTCCCACGACTAGCGGGAGGACCACCTACAATGAGCAGTTCTTC. The whole variable domain, remainder taken from reference TRBV7-9 and TRBJ2-1, is DTGVSQNPRHKITKRGQNVTFRCDPISEHNRLYWYRQTLGQGPEFLTYFQNEAQLEKSRLLSDRFSAERPKGSFSTLEIQRTEQGDSAMYLCASSLFPTTSGRTTYNEQFFGPGTRLTVL.

The chain carries TRBV5-4 and TRBJ2-5, with 9 positions matching TRBD2. The germline gives CDR1 SGHNT, CDR2 YYREEE (reference sequence). J gave up 0 bases and V 1 base, and 4 bases lay outside the gene matches. The CDR3 consists of 16 residues. This chain's CDR3 is CASSLKLAGNQETQYF. The CDR3 coding sequence is TGTGCCAGCAGCTTGAAACTAGCGGGCAACCAAGAGACCCAGTACTTC.

This clonotype was seen more than once but under ten times. This sequence joins TRBV3-1 and TRBJ2-7; TRBD1 matches 10 bases. Germline CDR1 and CDR2: LGHDT and YNNKEL (reference sequence). Germline trimming cut 6 bases from V and 4 bases from J; bases unmatched to any gene: 12. The CDR3 sequence is 16 residues long. CDR3 region: CASSSEHLDRGYEQYF. In DNA form, the CDR3 reads TGTGCCAGCAGTTCCGAACACCTGGACAGGGGGTACGAGCAGTACTTC.